This T cell receptor beta chain was observed in a study of T cell responses to AZD1222 COVID-19 vaccine. Findings of the study overall: Only 5 or 6 people who got AZD1222 tested seropositive at baseline.

About this clone itself: Antigen unknown.

Clones were read by immunoSEQ multiplex PCR, and TCRdb kept only the in-frame ones, dropping some. Here the sample spans some 120,000 clones, about 90% being singletons. The input for sequencing was peripheral blood, taken on day 0 of AZD1222 vaccination. The source is an adult in good health.

This CDR3 reads CASSDLDRGAHNEQFF. As DNA, the CDR3 is TGTGCCAGCAGTGACCTGGACAGGGGGGCACACAATGAGCAGTTCTTC. V usage is TRBV2 and J usage is TRBJ2-1, with 10 bases lining up with TRBD1. With V trimmed by 3 bases and J by 5 bases, 7 bases remained unmatched. The CDR3 sequence is 16 residues long. CDR1 SNHLY and CDR2 FYNNEI come from the germline V gene. The whole variable domain, filled in from reference TRBV2 and TRBJ2-1, reads EPEVTQTPSHQVTQMGQEVILRCVPISNHLYFYWYRQILGQKVEFLVSFYNNEISEKSEIFDDQFSVERPDGSNFTLKIRSTKLEDSAMYFCASSDLDRGAHNEQFFGPGTRLTVL.